This T cell receptor beta chain was sequenced for a study of cytomegalovirus exposure and HLA in healthy donors. Study information: Both the approximately 120 validation repertoires and the approximately 620 first-cohort repertoires used the same platform, as reported by a later analysis. Study-level points and caveats: In vitro experiments confirmed that three CMV-associated chains were specific for CMV antigens.

Germline CDR1 reads LNHDA; CDR2 reads SQIVND (reference sequence). V was trimmed by 7 bases and J by 5 bases, leaving 20 bases between them. This CDR3 comprises 15 residues. Some clones are missing from TCRdb's copy, which holds only in-frame ones; the method was immunoSEQ multiplex PCR. The sample lists 100,000 to 150,000 clones; more than 70% were seen once. As to this clone: Its target is not known.

The chain recombines TRBV19 with TRBJ1-2; D ambiguous. The source is a man aged 18 to 29 in good health and CMV-seronegative. The sample was PBMCs. The DNA of the CDR3 is TGTGCCAGTACCCCCGGTCTTGAGGGCTGGTATGGCTACACCTTC. This encodes CASTPGLEGWYGYTF.